Sequencing of this T cell receptor (beta chain) was carried out in a study of T cells in localized non-small cell lung cancer. TCRdb keeps only in-frame clones here, not all; method: immunoSEQ multiplex PCR. The data show roughly 64,000 clones, roughly 79% seen once. V lost 6 bases, J lost 6 bases, and 21 bases lay in between. Germline V gene lookup returns CDR1 SGHNT and CDR2 YYREEE (reference sequence). This CDR3 spans 15 amino acids. This clone has a handful of counts. Its target is not known. Study findings and constraints: Clonality of T cells reached its maximum in uninvolved adjacent lung, surpassing tumor. A raised T cell density in blood coincided with lengthier overall survival. When the top 100 tumor clones were examined, a median around 61 of them also appeared in the adjacent lung, which was paired and uninvolved.

This receptor was taken from a man aged 40-75 years with stage II lung adenocarcinoma. The rearrangement links TRBV5-4 to TRBJ1-1; a weak D match, TRBD1 (6 bases). Sequencing was performed on PBMCs, taken before any cancer treatment. The CDR3 sequence: CASNGWQGRESEAFF. DNA for the CDR3: TGTGCCAGCAACGGGTGGCAGGGGCGCGAATCTGAAGCTTTCTTT.